Here is one T cell receptor beta chain with its context. The CDR3 is made up of 16 amino acids. Germline-derived CDR1 and CDR2 are MGHDK and SYGVNS. The germline V and J ends were trimmed by 6 bases and 0 bases, with 15 bases remaining between them. The sample originates from a study of response to subunit inactivated influenza vaccine. Via MiXCR, TCRdb re-called the RT-PCR reads, giving one row per CDR3 protein. The sample has around 320,000 distinct CDR3 sequences, 20% to 25% seen once. The rearrangement uses TRBV25-1 and TRBJ1-3; possibly TRBD1 for D (6 bases). This clonotype was obtained from a man between 50 and 70 years old who received an inactivated influenza vaccine. The material sequenced was PBMCs from blood, taken about 19 months after vaccination. CDR3 in amino acids: CASRETGVLSGNTIYF. For the CDR3, the DNA is TGTGCCAGCAGGGAGACAGGAGTCCTCTCTGGAAACACCATATATTTT.